The entry below gives a single T cell receptor beta chain sequence along with its context. The assay was immunoSEQ multiplex PCR, and TCRdb's table has in-frame clones only and misses some. The data hold about 160,000 clones, with roughly 88% observed a single time. Germline lookup yields CDR1 MNHEY and CDR2 SMNVEV (reference sequence). The V and J ends lost 3 bases and 8 bases respectively, with 16 bases between them. The CDR3 extends over 14 amino acids. In terms of age and location, participants ranged from roughly 18 to 100 years and lived in approximately 26 US areas. The study assigned cohorts using participant-reported clinical history. This record comes from a study of blood T cell repertoires in COVID-19. About the study: From the United States, Italy and Spain came samples of acute and convalescent COVID-19.

The V call is TRBV27, the J call TRBJ1-2, with a possible D match to TRBD1 (6 bases). The source of this sequence is a woman in her 50s who had recovered from COVID-19. The specimen was PBMCs or T cells enriched from blood (not recorded which). This CDR3 is CASSFLQGSSGYTF. In DNA, the CDR3 is TGTGCCAGCAGTTTCCTACAGGGTTCGTCGGGCTACACCTTC.